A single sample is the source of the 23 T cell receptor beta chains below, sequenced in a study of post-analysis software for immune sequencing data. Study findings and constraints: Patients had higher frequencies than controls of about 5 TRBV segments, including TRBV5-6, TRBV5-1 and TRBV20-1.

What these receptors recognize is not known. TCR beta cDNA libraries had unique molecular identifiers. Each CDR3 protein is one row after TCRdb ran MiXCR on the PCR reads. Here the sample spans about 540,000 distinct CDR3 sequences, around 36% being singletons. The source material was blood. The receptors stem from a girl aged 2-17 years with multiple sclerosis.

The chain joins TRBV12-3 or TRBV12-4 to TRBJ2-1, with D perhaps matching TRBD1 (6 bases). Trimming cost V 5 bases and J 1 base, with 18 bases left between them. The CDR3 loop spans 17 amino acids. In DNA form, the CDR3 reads TGTGCCAGCAGTCCAGACAGGCTCCTAGGGTCCTACAATGAGCAGTTCTTC. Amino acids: CASSPDRLLGSYNEQFF.

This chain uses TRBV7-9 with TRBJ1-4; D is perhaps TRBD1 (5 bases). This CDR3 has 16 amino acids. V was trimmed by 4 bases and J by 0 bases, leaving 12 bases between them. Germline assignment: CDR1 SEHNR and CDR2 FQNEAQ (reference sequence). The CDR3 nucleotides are TGTGCCAGCAGCTACCGGGACGCATCAACTAATGAAAAACTGTTTTTT. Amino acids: CASSYRDASTNEKLFF.

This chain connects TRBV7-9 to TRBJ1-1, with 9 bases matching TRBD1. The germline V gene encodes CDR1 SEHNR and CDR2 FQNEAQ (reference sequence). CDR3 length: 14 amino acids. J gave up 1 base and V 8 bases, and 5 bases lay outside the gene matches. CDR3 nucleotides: TGTGCCAGCCCCGGGACAGGGACGAACACTGAAGCTTTCTTT. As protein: CASPGTGTNTEAFF.

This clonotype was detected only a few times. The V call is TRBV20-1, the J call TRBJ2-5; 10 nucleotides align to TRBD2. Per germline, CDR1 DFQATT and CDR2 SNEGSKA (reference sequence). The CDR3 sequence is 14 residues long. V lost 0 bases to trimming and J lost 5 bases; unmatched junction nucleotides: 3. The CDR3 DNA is TGCAGTGCTAGAGATCTACTAGCGGGGGAGACCCAGTACTTC. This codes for CSARDLLAGETQYF.

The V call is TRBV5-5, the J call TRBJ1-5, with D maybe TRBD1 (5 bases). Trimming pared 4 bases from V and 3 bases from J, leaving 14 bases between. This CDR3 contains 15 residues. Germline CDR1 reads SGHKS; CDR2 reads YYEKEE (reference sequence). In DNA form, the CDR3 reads TGTGCCAGCAGCGGCGGGACGTCCGACAATCAGCCCCAGCATTTT. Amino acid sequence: CASSGGTSDNQPQHF. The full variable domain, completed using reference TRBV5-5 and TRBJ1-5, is DAGVTQSPTHLIKTRGQQVTLRCSPISGHKSVSWYQQVLGQGPQFIFQYYEKEERGRGNFPDRFSARQFPNYSSELNVNALLLGDSALYLCASSGGTSDNQPQHFGDGTRLSIL.

CDR3 loop: CSARDLWEITDTQYF. The CDR3 DNA follows: TGCAGTGCTAGAGATTTGTGGGAAATAACAGATACGCAGTATTTT. The chain uses TRBV20-1 and TRBJ2-3; D is unresolved. There are 15 residues in the CDR3. Germline V CDR1 and CDR2: DFQATT, SNEGSKA (reference sequence). V was pared by 0 bases and J by 3 bases, with 13 bases between.

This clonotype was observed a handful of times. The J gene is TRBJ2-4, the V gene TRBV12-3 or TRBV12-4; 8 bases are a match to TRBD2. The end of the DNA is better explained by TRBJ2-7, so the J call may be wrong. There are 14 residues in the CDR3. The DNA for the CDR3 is TGTGCCAGCACCATACAGCGGGGGCCCTACGAGCAGTACTTC. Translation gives CASTIQRGPYEQYF.

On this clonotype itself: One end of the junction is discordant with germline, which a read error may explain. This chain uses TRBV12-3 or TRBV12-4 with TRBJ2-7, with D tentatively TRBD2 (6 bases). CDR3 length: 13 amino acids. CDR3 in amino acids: CASSHGTGDERYF. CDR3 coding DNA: TGTGCCAGCAGTCACGGGACGGGGGACGAGCGGTACTTC.

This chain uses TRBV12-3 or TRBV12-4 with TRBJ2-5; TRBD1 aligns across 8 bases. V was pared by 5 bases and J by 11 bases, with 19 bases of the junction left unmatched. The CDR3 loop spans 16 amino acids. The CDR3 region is CASSARGQAPYNEQYF. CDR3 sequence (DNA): TGTGCCAGCAGTGCCAGGGGACAGGCTCCCTACAATGAGCAGTACTTC.

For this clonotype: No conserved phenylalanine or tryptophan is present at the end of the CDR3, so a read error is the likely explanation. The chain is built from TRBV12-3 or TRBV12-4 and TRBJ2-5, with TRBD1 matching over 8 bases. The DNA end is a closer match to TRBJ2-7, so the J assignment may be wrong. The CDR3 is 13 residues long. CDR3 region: CASSFQGAGEQYL. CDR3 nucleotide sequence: TGTGCCAGCAGTTTTCAGGGGGCGGGCGAGCAGTACCTC.

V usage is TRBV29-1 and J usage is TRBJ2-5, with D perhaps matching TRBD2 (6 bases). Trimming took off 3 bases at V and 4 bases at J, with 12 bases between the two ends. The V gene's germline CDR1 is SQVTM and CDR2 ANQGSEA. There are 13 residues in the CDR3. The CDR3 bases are TGCAGCGTTGACAGGGCCGGGGGAGAGACCCAGTACTTC. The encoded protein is CSVDRAGGETQYF.

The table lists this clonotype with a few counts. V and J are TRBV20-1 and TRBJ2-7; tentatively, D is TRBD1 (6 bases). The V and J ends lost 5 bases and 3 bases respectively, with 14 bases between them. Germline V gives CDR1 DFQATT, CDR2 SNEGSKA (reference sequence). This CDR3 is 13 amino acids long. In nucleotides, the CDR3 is TGCAGTGCTCGAGGACAGCGACTCTACGAGCAGTACTTC. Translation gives CSARGQRLYEQYF.

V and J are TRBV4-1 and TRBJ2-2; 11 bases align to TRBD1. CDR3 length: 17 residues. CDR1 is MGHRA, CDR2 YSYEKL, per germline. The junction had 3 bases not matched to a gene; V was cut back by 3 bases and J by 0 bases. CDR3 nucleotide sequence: TGCGCCAGCAGCCACGGACAGGGGGCTGCGAACACCGGGGAGCTGTTTTTT. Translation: CASSHGQGAANTGELFF.

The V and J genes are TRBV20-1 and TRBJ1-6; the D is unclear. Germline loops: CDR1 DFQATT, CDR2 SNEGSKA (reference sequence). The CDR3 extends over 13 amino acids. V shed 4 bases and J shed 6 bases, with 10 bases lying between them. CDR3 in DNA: TGCAGTGCTATAGAGATCGCTAATTCACCCCTCCACTTT. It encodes CSAIEIANSPLHF.

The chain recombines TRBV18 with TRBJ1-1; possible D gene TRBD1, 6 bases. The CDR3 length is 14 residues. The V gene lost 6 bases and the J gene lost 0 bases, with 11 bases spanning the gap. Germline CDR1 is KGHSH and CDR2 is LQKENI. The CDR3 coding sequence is TGTGCCAGCTCCCCAGGGGACCTGAACACTGAAGCTTTCTTT. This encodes CASSPGDLNTEAFF.

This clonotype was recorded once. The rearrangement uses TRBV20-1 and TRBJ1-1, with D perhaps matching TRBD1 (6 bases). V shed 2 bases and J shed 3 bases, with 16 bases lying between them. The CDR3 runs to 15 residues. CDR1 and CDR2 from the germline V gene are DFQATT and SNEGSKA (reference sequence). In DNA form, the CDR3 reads TGCAGTGCTAGACGACAGGCGCCTAGGGACACTGAAGCTTTCTTT. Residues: CSARRQAPRDTEAFF.

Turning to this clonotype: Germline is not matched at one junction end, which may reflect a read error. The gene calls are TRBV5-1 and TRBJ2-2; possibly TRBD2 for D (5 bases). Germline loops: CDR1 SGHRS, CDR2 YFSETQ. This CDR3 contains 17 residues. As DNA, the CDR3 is TGCGCCAGCAGCAAAGGACCTTATACGACGAACACCGGGGAGCGGTTTTTT. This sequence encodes CASSKGPYTTNTGERFF.

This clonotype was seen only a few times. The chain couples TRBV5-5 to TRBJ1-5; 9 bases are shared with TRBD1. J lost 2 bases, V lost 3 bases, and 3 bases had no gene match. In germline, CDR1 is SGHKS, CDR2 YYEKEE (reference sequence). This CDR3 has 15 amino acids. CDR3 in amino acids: CASSWTGEGNQPQHF. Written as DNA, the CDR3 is TGTGCCAGCAGCTGGACAGGGGAGGGCAATCAGCCCCAGCATTTT.

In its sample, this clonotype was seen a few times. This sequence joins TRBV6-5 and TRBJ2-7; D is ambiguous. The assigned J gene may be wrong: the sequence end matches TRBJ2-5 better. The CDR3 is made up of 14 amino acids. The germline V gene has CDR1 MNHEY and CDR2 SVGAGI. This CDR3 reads CASSYFPGKETQYF. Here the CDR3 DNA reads TGTGCCAGCAGTTACTTCCCGGGCAAAGAGACCCAGTACTTC.

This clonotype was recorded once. In nucleotides, the CDR3 is TGTGCCAGCAGTCCCGCGGTGTTGGGGGGCTATGGCTACACCTTC. It encodes CASSPAVLGGYGYTF. The rearrangement joins TRBV27 to TRBJ1-2; tentative D call: TRBD1 (5 bases). From germline, CDR1 is MNHEY and CDR2 SMNVEV (reference sequence). The CDR3 has 15 residues. V was clipped by 5 bases and J by 4 bases, with 17 bases between them.

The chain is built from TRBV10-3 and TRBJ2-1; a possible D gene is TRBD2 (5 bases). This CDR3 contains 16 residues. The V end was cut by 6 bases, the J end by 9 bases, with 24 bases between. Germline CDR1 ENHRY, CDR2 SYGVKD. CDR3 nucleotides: TGTGCCATCAGGCCCTATTCTAGCATGGGGTGGGTTGAGCAGTTCTTC. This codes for CAIRPYSSMGWVEQFF.

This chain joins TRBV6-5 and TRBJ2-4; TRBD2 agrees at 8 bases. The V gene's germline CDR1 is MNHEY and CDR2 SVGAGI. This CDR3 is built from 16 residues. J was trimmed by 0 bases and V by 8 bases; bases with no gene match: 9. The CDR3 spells CASSWSGGLAKNIQYF. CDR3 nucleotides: TGTGCCAGCTCATGGAGCGGGGGACTAGCCAAAAACATTCAGTACTTC.

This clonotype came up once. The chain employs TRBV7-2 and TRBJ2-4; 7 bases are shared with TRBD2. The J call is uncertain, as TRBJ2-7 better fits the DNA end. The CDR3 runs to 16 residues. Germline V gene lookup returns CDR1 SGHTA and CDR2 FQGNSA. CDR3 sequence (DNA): TGTGCCAGCAGCATGAGTCCTAGCGGTTCCACCTACGAGCAGTACTTC. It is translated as CASSMSPSGSTYEQYF.